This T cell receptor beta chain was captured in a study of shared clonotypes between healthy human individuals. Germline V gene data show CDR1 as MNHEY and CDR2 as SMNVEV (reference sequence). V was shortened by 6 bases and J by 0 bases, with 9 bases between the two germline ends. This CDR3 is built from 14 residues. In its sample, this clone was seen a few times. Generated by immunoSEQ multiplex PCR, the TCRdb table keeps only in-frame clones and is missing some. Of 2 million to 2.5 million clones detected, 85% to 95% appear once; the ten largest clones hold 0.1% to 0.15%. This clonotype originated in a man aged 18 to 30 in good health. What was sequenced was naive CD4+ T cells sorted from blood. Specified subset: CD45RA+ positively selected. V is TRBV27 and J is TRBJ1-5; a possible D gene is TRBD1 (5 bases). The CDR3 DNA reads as TGTGCCAGCAGACGACAGCTTAGCAATCAGCCCCAGCATTTT. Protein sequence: CASRRQLSNQPQHF.